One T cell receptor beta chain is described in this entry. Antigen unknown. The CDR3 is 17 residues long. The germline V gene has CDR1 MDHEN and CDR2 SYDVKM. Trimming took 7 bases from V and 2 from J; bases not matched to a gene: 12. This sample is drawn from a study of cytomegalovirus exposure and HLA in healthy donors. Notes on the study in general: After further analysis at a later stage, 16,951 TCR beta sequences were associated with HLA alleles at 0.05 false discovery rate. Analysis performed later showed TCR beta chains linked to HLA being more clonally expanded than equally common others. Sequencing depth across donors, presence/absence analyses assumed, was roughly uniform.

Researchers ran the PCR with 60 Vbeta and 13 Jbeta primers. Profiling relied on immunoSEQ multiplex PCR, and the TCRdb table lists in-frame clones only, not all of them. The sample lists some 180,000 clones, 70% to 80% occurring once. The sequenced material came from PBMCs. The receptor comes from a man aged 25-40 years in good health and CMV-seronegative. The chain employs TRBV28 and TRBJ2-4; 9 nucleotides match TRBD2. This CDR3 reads CASTGGAGGRTKNIQYF. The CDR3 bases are TGTGCCAGCACCGGGGGGGCGGGAGGGAGAACCAAAAACATTCAGTACTTC.